This T cell receptor beta chain was observed in a study of blood T cell repertoires in COVID-19. The CDR3 runs 15 residues. Trimming pared 1 base from V and 5 bases from J, leaving 14 bases between. The germline gives CDR1 MDHEN, CDR2 SYDVKM. The protocol was immunoSEQ multiplex PCR, while the TCRdb copy is restricted to in-frame clones and leaves out a portion. This repertoire shows about 200,000 clones, around four fifths found once; its top ten account for approximately 0.99%. The TCR was taken from a man between 60 and 75 years old with COVID-19, enrolled during active disease. Material: peripheral blood. This chain links TRBV28 with TRBJ1-1; D unresolved. The CDR3 coding sequence is TGTGCCAGCAGTTTATTATCAGCGGGTCGGACTGAAGCTTTCTTT. As protein: CASSLLSAGRTEAFF.